Below, 29 T cell receptor beta chains from the same sample are listed, as sequenced in a study of shared clonotypes between healthy human individuals. Sequencing used immunoSEQ multiplex PCR; TCRdb keeps in-frame clones, though not all of them. Of 450,000 to 500,000 clones detected, roughly 85% appear once; the ten largest clones hold 10% to 15%. Sequenced material: PBMCs. These receptor sequences come from a woman in her thirties or forties in good health. Some clones in this sample may be carry-over from other donors' samples.

This clone was recorded once. This chain joins TRBV28 and TRBJ2-3; 7 bases align to TRBD2. J gave up 2 bases and V 1 base, and 6 bases lay outside the gene matches. Germline V gene sequence: CDR1 MDHEN, CDR2 SYDVKM. CDR3 length: 16 residues. DNA of the CDR3: TGTGCCAGCAGTTTATCGGCAGCGGGGCTCACAGATACGCAGTATTTT. This encodes CASSLSAAGLTDTQYF.

This sequence joins TRBV2 and TRBJ2-1; perhaps TRBD2 as D (5 bases). The CDR3 is made up of 12 amino acids. Germline CDR1 and CDR2: SNHLY and FYNNEI. The V and J ends lost 6 bases and 12 bases respectively, with 15 bases between them. The CDR3 nucleotides are TGTGCCAGCAGCCCAGAGGGAGAAACGCAGTTCTTC. It specifies CASSPEGETQFF.

The rearrangement uses TRBV30 and TRBJ1-4; the D is unclear. The CDR3 sequence is 13 residues long. From germline, CDR1 is GTSNPN and CDR2 SVGIG (reference sequence). Trimming took 5 bases from V and 5 from J, leaving 12 bases between them. The CDR3 reads CAWAGLENEKLFF. CDR3 coding DNA: TGTGCCTGGGCAGGCCTGGAGAATGAAAAACTGTTTTTT. The whole variable domain, remainder taken from reference TRBV30 and TRBJ1-4, is SQTIHQWPATLVQPVGSPLSLECTVEGTSNPNLYWYRQAAGRGLQLLFYSVGIGQISSEVPQNLSASRPQDRQFILSSKKLLLSDSGFYLCAWAGLENEKLFFGSGTQLSVL.

The chain has TRBV10-3 and TRBJ2-3; D is unclear. Looked up from germline, CDR1 is ENHRY and CDR2 is SYGVKD. The CDR3 sequence is 14 residues long. Between the trimmed V and J ends, which lost 5 bases and 3 bases, there was a span of 12 bases. CDR3 nucleotides: TGTGCCATCAGTCCAGTGCTGAGTACAGATACGCAGTATTTT. Amino acids: CAISPVLSTDTQYF.

The V gene is TRBV7-2, the J gene TRBJ2-3; 7 positions agree with TRBD2. V lost 2 bases and J lost 1; bases outside the gene matches: 3. Germline V gives CDR1 SGHTA, CDR2 FQGNSA. The CDR3 covers 15 residues. CDR3 amino acids: CASSLRGGGTDTQYF. The CDR3 DNA is TGTGCCAGCAGCTTACGGGGAGGGGGCACAGATACGCAGTATTTT.

The rearrangement joins TRBV10-3 to TRBJ2-3, with a possible D match to TRBD1 (5 bases). Germline V gene sequence: CDR1 ENHRY, CDR2 SYGVKD. Trimming pared 6 bases from V and 0 bases from J, leaving 10 bases between. CDR3 length: 14 residues. The CDR3 loop reads CAISRQKSTDTQYF. The CDR3 DNA reads as TGTGCCATCAGCCGACAGAAAAGCACAGATACGCAGTATTTT.

The chain uses TRBV27 and TRBJ1-5; D remains ambiguous. The CDR3 is 13 amino acids. CDR1 is MNHEY and CDR2 is SMNVEV in the germline V gene (reference sequence). V gave up 8 bases and J gave up 7 bases, with 15 bases separating them. This CDR3 reads CASGYSQRQPQHF. In DNA, the CDR3 is TGTGCCAGCGGATACTCCCAGAGACAGCCCCAGCATTTT.

The chain links TRBV5-4 to TRBJ1-1; no firm D call. Trimming removed 4 bases at V and 4 bases at J, with 14 bases between. The CDR3 is 14 amino acids. From germline, CDR1 is SGHNT and CDR2 YYREEE (reference sequence). Here the CDR3 reads CASSGDMGSTEAFF. In DNA form, the CDR3 reads TGTGCCAGCAGCGGTGACATGGGAAGCACTGAAGCTTTCTTT.

The chain combines TRBV4-1 with TRBJ2-5; D could derive from TRBD1 or TRBD2 (6 bases each). With 0 bases removed from V and 4 bases from J, the gap between germline ends came to 15 bases. The CDR3 spans 16 residues. From germline, CDR1 is MGHRA and CDR2 YSYEKL. CDR3 residues: CASSQEQGGTPETQYF. CDR3 DNA: TGCGCCAGCAGCCAAGAACAGGGAGGAACTCCAGAGACCCAGTACTTC.

This clone showed up just a few times. The CDR3: CASARGSNYEQYF. In nucleotides, the CDR3 is TGTGCCAGCGCTCGAGGGAGCAACTACGAGCAGTACTTC. V and J are TRBV6-4 and TRBJ2-7; maybe TRBD2 (5 bases). Deletions cut 8 bases from V and 3 bases from J, with 14 bases between. The CDR3 consists of 13 residues. CDR1 MRHNA and CDR2 SNTAGT come from the germline V gene.

The chain is built from TRBV2 and TRBJ2-1, with 13 positions matching TRBD2. V lost 6 bases, J lost 4 bases, and 9 bases stayed unmatched. Germline V gene lookup returns CDR1 SNHLY and CDR2 FYNNEI. CDR3 size: 17 residues. This CDR3 is CASSRTSGSLAYNEQFF. The DNA for the CDR3 is TGTGCCAGCAGCCGGACTAGCGGGAGTCTGGCGTACAATGAGCAGTTCTTC.

This chain joins TRBV9 and TRBJ1-1; D gene uncertain. The CDR3 is 14 amino acids. The germline V gene has CDR1 SGDLS and CDR2 YYNGEE. V lost 0 bases to trimming and J lost 1 base, with 7 bases between them. The CDR3 nucleotides are TGTGCCAGCAGCGTAGCGGGCCAGAACACTGAAGCTTTCTTT. Protein product: CASSVAGQNTEAFF.

The V and J genes are TRBV14 and TRBJ2-1; D remains ambiguous. CDR3 length: 14 amino acids. V was cut by 4 bases and J by 4 bases, with 11 bases left in between. CDR1 and CDR2 from the germline V gene are SGHDN and FVKESK. CDR3 amino acids: CASSPRAEYNEQFF. The CDR3 region has the DNA TGTGCCAGCAGCCCCCGGGCAGAATACAATGAGCAGTTCTTC.

The genes are TRBV29-1 and TRBJ2-3; D uncertain. The CDR3 has 15 amino acids. V was cut by 8 bases and J by 0 bases, with 18 bases left in between. Per the germline V gene, CDR1 is SQVTM and CDR2 is ANQGSEA. The CDR3 loop reads CSYTTRHGSTDTQYF. Written as DNA, the CDR3 is TGCAGCTACACAACTCGCCACGGTAGCACAGATACGCAGTATTTT.

This chain joins TRBV5-1 and TRBJ2-1; no clear D gene. This CDR3 is 15 amino acids long. The germline V gene encodes CDR1 SGHRS and CDR2 YFSETQ. Trimming removed 0 bases from V and 0 bases from J, with 7 bases in between. CDR3 sequence: CASSLADSSYNEQFF. CDR3 sequence (DNA): TGCGCCAGCAGCTTGGCGGATAGCTCCTACAATGAGCAGTTCTTC. Combining the CDR3 with reference TRBV5-1 and TRBJ2-1 gives the whole variable domain KAGVTQTPRYLIKTRGQQVTLSCSPISGHRSVSWYQQTPGQGLQFLFEYFSETQRNKGNFPGRFSGRQFSNSRSEMNVSTLELGDSALYLCASSLADSSYNEQFFGPGTRLTVL.

The chain combines TRBV6-4 with TRBJ2-2; a possible D gene is TRBD1 (6 bases). Germline lookup yields CDR1 MRHNA and CDR2 SNTAGT. The CDR3 consists of 16 residues. V was shortened by 4 bases and J by 0 bases, with 12 bases between the two germline ends. The CDR3 DNA reads TGTGCCAGCAGTGGATCCGGGACATCGAACACCGGGGAGCTGTTTTTT. This translates into CASSGSGTSNTGELFF.

This sequence joins TRBV6-6 and TRBJ2-7; 12 bases are a match to TRBD2. Germline V gene data show CDR1 as MNHNY and CDR2 as SVGAGI (reference sequence). The V segment lost 4 bases and the J segment 6 bases; nucleotides outside the gene matches: 7. The CDR3 has 15 residues. CDR3 sequence reads: CASSSYTSGRPEQYF. CDR3 sequence (DNA): TGTGCCAGCAGTTCTTACACTAGCGGGAGGCCCGAGCAGTACTTC.

This clone occurred a few times. The chain uses TRBV9 and TRBJ1-1; 9 nucleotides match TRBD1. The CDR3 is 16 amino acids. Looked up from germline, CDR1 is SGDLS and CDR2 is YYNGEE. V was pared by 1 base and J by 1 base, with 5 bases of the junction left unmatched. The CDR3 nucleotides are TGTGCCAGCAGCGTATCGACGGGACAGGGGAACACTGAAGCTTTCTTT. This encodes CASSVSTGQGNTEAFF.

The V gene is TRBV5-4, the J gene TRBJ2-7, with TRBD2 identical over 7 bases. The length of the CDR3 is 14 residues. Unmatched junction bases numbered 5, after V lost 0 bases and J lost 5 bases. CDR1 SGHNT and CDR2 YYREEE come from the germline V gene (reference sequence). CDR3 region: CASSLVAGEHEQYF. CDR3 DNA sequence: TGTGCCAGCAGCTTGGTTGCGGGAGAGCACGAGCAGTACTTC.

This rearrangement joins TRBV2 to TRBJ2-3; 8 nucleotides line up with TRBD2. Germline loops: CDR1 SNHLY, CDR2 FYNNEI. This CDR3 has 15 residues. J gave up 5 bases and V 4 bases, and 8 bases lay outside the gene matches. CDR3 protein: CASSGLASVGDTQYF. CDR3 bases: TGTGCCAGCAGTGGACTAGCGTCTGTCGGAGATACGCAGTATTTT.

V gene TRBV4-1 combines with J gene TRBJ2-6; no clear D. V gave up 1 base and J gave up 1 base, with 11 bases separating them. Germline loops: CDR1 MGHRA, CDR2 YSYEKL. CDR3 size: 17 residues. The CDR3 spells CASSQVALVSGANVLTF. DNA of the CDR3: TGCGCCAGCAGCCAAGTTGCCTTGGTATCTGGGGCCAACGTCCTGACTTTC.

The V and J genes are TRBV19 and TRBJ1-5; weak D call: TRBD1 (5 bases). The V end was cut by 7 bases, the J end by 11 bases, with 18 bases between. Germline V lookup: CDR1 LNHDA, CDR2 SQIVND (reference sequence). This CDR3 is 13 amino acids long. CDR3 coding DNA: TGTGCCAGTACAGGGAGTTTCCCTCATACCCAGCATTTT. This encodes CASTGSFPHTQHF.

The rearrangement joins TRBV6-5 to TRBJ2-7, with TRBD2 identical over 9 bases. Losses at the gene ends were 6 bases for V and 5 bases for J; bases not matched to a gene: 8. CDR1 and CDR2 from the germline V gene are MNHEY and SVGAGI. The CDR3 runs to 14 residues. CDR3 in amino acids: CASSHSGSIDEQYF. CDR3 sequence (DNA): TGTGCCAGCAGCCATAGCGGGAGTATCGACGAGCAGTACTTC.

The CDR3 DNA reads as TGTGCCTGGAGGAACCTAGGACTAACCTACAATGAGCAGTTCTTC. Residues: CAWRNLGLTYNEQFF. The genes are TRBV30 and TRBJ2-1; tentatively, D is TRBD2 (6 bases). Trimming cost V 3 bases and J 2 bases, with 14 bases left between them. CDR3 length equals 15 residues. Germline V gene data show CDR1 as GTSNPN and CDR2 as SVGIG (reference sequence).

J is TRBJ1-3 and V is TRBV2; no reliable D call. Germline assignment: CDR1 SNHLY and CDR2 FYNNEI. The CDR3 spans 15 residues. The V end lost 9 bases, the J end lost 2 bases, and 17 bases lay between the germline ends. The CDR3 DNA reads TGTGCCAGGGGCCGCGGAACAGCCGCTGGAAACACCATATATTTT. Translating it yields CARGRGTAAGNTIYF. Complete variable domain (other parts from reference TRBV2 and TRBJ1-3): EPEVTQTPSHQVTQMGQEVILRCVPISNHLYFYWYRQILGQKVEFLVSFYNNEISEKSEIFDDQFSVERPDGSNFTLKIRSTKLEDSAMYFCARGRGTAAGNTIYFGEGSWLTVV.

The chain carries TRBV10-3 and TRBJ1-6, with D perhaps TRBD1 (6 bases). The germline V gene encodes CDR1 ENHRY and CDR2 SYGVKD. This CDR3 spans 15 amino acids. Trimming removed 4 bases at V and 7 bases at J, with 14 bases between. In DNA, the CDR3 is TGTGCCATCAGTGTTGGCGACAGGTCGAATTCACCCCTCCACTTT. Translated: CAISVGDRSNSPLHF.

This clone appeared a single time. J is TRBJ2-7 and V is TRBV29-1; perhaps TRBD1 as D (6 bases). Trimming shortened V by 4 bases and J by 1 base, and 14 bases separated the two germline ends. CDR1 SQVTM and CDR2 ANQGSEA come from the germline V gene. The CDR3 spans 14 residues. In DNA form, the CDR3 reads TGCAGCGTTGTTGTGGGGGCTAGGTCCTACGAGCAGTACTTC. Translated: CSVVVGARSYEQYF.

This clone was observed a few times. The chain combines TRBV10-3 with TRBJ1-5; no reliable D call. V lost 9 bases to trimming and J lost 5 bases, with 14 bases between them. This CDR3 comprises 13 residues. The V gene's germline CDR1 is ENHRY and CDR2 SYGVKD. CDR3 in amino acids: CAIQRESDQPQHF. The CDR3 DNA reads as TGTGCCATTCAGCGGGAATCAGATCAGCCCCAGCATTTT.

J is TRBJ2-3 and V is TRBV19; 11 bases match TRBD2. J was trimmed by 0 bases and V by 4 bases; bases with no gene match: 9. The V gene's germline CDR1 is LNHDA and CDR2 SQIVND (reference sequence). The CDR3 consists of 18 residues. CDR3 bases: TGTGCCAGTAGTACCCAAACGGGACTAGCGGCTAGCACAGATACGCAGTATTTT. It specifies CASSTQTGLAASTDTQYF.